This is a list of T cell receptor beta chains from one sample in a study of monozygotic twins with inflammatory bowel disease. No DNA is given; TCRdb re-called the 5' RACE reads and lists each CDR3 protein once. The listing contains some 89,000 distinct CDR3 sequences. Sequenced: blood. All receptors come from a human donor with ulcerative colitis or Crohn's disease, or a healthy co-twin of an affected twin (not recorded which). CDR3s include the opening cysteine and the closing phenylalanine or tryptophan.

j_gene: TRBJ1-2
v_gene: TRBV2
CDR3aa: CASSESNGYGYTF

j_gene: TRBJ1-1
v_gene: TRBV10-2
CDR3aa: CASSESSRGGGTEAFF

j_gene: TRBJ2-5
v_gene: TRBV6-6
CDR3aa: CASSYSMAPGAQYF

j_gene: TRBJ2-3
v_gene: TRBV5-5
CDR3aa: CASSEFGLRADTQYF

j_gene: TRBJ2-1
v_gene: TRBV25-1
CDR3aa: CASSDLTSLVNEQFF

j_gene: TRBJ1-3
v_gene: TRBV20-1
CDR3aa: CSARDTNSGSGNTIYF

j_gene: TRBJ1-1
v_gene: TRBV12-5
CDR3aa: CASAQLDSTEAFF

j_gene: TRBJ2-3
v_gene: TRBV11-2
CDR3aa: CASSLGAVIPDTQYF

j_gene: TRBJ1-1
v_gene: TRBV15
CDR3aa: CATSRPGMITEAFF

j_gene: TRBJ1-2
v_gene: TRBV4-2
CDR3aa: CASSQGGAGGLGGYTF

j_gene: TRBJ1-1
v_gene: TRBV19
CDR3aa: CATDVLLDTGNTEAFF

j_gene: TRBJ2-4
v_gene: TRBV5-1
CDR3aa: CASSGSGTGGDIQYF

j_gene: TRBJ1-5
v_gene: TRBV7-9
CDR3aa: CASSAPGSNQPQHF

j_gene: TRBJ2-6
v_gene: TRBV7-9
CDR3aa: CASSLRQAAPGANVLTF

j_gene: TRBJ2-2
v_gene: TRBV5-6
CDR3aa: CASSLRGARNTGELFF

j_gene: TRBJ2-5
v_gene: TRBV7-9
CDR3aa: CASSPPLIAGGGETQYF

j_gene: TRBJ1-6
v_gene: TRBV7-8
CDR3aa: CASSPDTGSNSPLHF

j_gene: TRBJ2-5
v_gene: TRBV7-2
CDR3aa: CASSLLGGGVLETQYF

j_gene: TRBJ2-7
v_gene: TRBV20-1
CDR3aa: CSAATSGGLYEQYF

j_gene: TRBJ2-1
v_gene: TRBV5-1
CDR3aa: CASSTLTGDEQFF

j_gene: TRBJ1-4
v_gene: TRBV5-1
CDR3aa: CASSLRTGEGKEVFF

j_gene: TRBJ2-7
v_gene: TRBV24-1
CDR3aa: CATSDLDRGEQYF

j_gene: TRBJ2-4
v_gene: TRBV18
CDR3aa: CASSPPGTVAKNIQYF

j_gene: TRBJ2-7
v_gene: TRBV20-1
CDR3aa: CRPGDSSHEQYF

j_gene: TRBJ2-2
v_gene: TRBV2
CDR3aa: CASRSDQGELFF

j_gene: TRBJ2-2
v_gene: TRBV29-1
CDR3aa: CSANRGHGTGELFF